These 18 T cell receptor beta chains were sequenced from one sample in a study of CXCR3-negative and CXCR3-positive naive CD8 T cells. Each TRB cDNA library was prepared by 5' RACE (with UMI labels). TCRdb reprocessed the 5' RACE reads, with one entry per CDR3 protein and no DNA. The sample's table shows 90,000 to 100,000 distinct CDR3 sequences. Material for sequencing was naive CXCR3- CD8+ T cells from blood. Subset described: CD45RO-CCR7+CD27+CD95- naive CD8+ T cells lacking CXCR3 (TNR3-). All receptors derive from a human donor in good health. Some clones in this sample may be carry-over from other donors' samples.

This CDR3 is CASRDLAEAFF. The rearrangement uses TRBV5-1 and TRBJ1-1. This CDR3 is built from 11 residues. CDR1 is SGHRS, CDR2 YFSETQ, per germline.

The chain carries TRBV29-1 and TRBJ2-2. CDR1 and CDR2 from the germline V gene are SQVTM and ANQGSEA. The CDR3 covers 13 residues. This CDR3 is CSVPSSDTGELFF.

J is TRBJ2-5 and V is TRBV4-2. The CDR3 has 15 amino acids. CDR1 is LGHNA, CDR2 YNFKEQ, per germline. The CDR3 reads CASSQYPMAQETQYF.

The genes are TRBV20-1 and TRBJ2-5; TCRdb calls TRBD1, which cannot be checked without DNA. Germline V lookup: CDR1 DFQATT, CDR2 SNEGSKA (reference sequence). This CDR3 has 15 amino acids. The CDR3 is CSAFVGGRGRRSQYF.

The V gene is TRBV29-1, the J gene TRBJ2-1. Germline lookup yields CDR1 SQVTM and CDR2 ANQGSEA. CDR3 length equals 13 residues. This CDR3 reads CSGFDGVYNEQFF.

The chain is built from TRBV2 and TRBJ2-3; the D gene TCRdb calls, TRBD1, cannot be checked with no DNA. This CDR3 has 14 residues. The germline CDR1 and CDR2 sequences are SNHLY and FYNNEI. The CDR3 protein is CASSDFGNTDTQYF. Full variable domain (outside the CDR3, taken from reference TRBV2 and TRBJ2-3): EPEVTQTPSHQVTQMGQEVILRCVPISNHLYFYWYRQILGQKVEFLVSFYNNEISEKSEIFDDQFSVERPDGSNFTLKIRSTKLEDSAMYFCASSDFGNTDTQYFGPGTRLTVL.

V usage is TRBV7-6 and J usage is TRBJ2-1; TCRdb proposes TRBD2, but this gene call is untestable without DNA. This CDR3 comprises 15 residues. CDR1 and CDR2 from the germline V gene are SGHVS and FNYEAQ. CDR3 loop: CASSLDAGEGNEQFF.

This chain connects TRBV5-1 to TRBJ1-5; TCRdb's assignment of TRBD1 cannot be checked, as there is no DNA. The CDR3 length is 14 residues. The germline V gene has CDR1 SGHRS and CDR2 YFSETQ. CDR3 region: CASSSGTGNQPQHF.

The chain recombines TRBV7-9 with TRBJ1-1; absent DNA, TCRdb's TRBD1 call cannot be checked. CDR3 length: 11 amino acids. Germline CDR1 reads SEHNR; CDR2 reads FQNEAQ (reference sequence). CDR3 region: CASSPGREAFF.

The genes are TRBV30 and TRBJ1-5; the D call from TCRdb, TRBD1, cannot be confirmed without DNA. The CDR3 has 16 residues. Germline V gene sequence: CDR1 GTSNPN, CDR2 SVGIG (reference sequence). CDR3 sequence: CAWSVPGTGGRGPQHF.

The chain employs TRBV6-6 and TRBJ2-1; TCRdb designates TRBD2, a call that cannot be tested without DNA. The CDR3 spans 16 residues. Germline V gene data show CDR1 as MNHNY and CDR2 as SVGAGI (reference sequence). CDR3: CASSGYSGSSYNEQFF.

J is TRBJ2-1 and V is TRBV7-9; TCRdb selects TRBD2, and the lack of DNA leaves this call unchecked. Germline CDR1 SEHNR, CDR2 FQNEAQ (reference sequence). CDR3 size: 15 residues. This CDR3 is CASSRLAETYNEQFF.

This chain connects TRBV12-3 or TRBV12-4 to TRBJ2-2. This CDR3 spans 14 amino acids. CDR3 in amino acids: CASSLLRSTGELFF.

CDR3 in amino acids: CASSPRQTTYEQYF. The chain uses TRBV6-5 and TRBJ2-7; the D gene TCRdb calls, TRBD2, cannot be checked with no DNA. The CDR3 spans 14 residues. Germline V gene sequence: CDR1 MNHEY, CDR2 SVGAGI.

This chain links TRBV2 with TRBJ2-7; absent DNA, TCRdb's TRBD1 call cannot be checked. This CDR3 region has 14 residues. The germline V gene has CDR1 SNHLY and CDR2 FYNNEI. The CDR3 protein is CASTSDRVGYEQYF.

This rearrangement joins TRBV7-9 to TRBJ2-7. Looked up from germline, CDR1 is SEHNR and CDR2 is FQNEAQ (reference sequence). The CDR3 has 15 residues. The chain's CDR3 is CASSPVSSPGYEQYF.

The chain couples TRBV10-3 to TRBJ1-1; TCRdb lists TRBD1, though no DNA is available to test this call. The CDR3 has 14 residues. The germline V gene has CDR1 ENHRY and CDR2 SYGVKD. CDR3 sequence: CAISDNDRDTEAFF.

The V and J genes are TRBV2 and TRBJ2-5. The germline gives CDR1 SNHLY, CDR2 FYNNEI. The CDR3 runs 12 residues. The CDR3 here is CASSELQETQYF.